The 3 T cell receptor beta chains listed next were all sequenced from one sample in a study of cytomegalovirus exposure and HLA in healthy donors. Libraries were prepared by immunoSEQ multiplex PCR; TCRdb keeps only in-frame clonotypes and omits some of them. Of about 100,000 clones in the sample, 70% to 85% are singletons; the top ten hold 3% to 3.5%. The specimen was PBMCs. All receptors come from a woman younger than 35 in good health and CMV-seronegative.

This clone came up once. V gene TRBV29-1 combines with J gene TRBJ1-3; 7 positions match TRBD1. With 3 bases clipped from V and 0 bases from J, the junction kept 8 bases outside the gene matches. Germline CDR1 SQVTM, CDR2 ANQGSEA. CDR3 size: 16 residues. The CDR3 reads CSVDAMGDSSGNTIYF. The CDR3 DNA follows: TGCAGCGTTGACGCTATGGGGGACAGCTCTGGAAACACCATATATTTT.

CDR3 protein: CASSSTSGGPEAQYF. Here the CDR3 DNA reads TGTGCCAGCAGCTCGACTAGCGGGGGTCCGGAGGCGCAGTATTTT. V and J are TRBV7-2 and TRBJ2-3; 12 positions agree with TRBD2. The CDR3 runs to 15 residues. The V gene end was trimmed by 4 bases and the J gene end by 10 bases; junction bases not matched to a gene: 9. Germline V gene data show CDR1 as SGHTA and CDR2 as FQGNSA.

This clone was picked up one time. The CDR3 DNA reads TGTGCCAGCAACTTAGACAGGTATAGCAATCAGCCCCAGCATTTT. This codes for CASNLDRYSNQPQHF. The rearrangement uses TRBV6-1 and TRBJ1-5; tentatively, D is TRBD1 (6 bases). The CDR3 is 15 amino acids. Between the trimmed V and J ends, which lost 7 bases and 0 bases, there was a span of 13 bases. The germline V gene has CDR1 MNHNS and CDR2 SASEGT.